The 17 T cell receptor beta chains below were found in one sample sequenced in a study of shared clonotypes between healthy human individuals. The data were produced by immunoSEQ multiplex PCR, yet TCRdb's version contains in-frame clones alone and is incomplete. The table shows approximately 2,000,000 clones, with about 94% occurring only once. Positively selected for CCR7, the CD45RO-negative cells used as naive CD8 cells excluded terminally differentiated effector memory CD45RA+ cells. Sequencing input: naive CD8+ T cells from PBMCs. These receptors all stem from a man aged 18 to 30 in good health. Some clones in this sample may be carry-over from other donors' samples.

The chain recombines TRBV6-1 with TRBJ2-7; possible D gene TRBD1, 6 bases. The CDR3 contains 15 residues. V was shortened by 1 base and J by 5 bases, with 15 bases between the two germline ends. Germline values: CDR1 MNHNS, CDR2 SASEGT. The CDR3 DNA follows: TGTGCCAGCAGTGAAGGTCAGGCCAGGGGAGACGAGCAGTACTTC. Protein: CASSEGQARGDEQYF.

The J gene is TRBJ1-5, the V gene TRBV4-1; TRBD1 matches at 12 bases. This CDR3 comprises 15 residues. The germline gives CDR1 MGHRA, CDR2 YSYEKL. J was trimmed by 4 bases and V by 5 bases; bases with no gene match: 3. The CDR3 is CASSEGQGANQPQHF. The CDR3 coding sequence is TGCGCCAGCAGCGAGGGACAGGGGGCAAATCAGCCCCAGCATTTT.

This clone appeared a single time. CDR3 sequence: CAWLRGWTEAFF. For the CDR3, the DNA is TGTGCCTGGCTCAGGGGGTGGACTGAAGCTTTCTTT. The chain employs TRBV30 and TRBJ1-1; TRBD1 matches 7 bases. The CDR3 has 12 amino acids. The trim removed 5 bases at V and 5 bases at J, leaving 5 bases unmatched. Germline V gene lookup returns CDR1 GTSNPN and CDR2 SVGIG (reference sequence).

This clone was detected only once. The CDR3 nucleotides are TGTGCCAGCAGCTTAGTATCCTCGTACGAGGCAGATACGCAGTATTTT. Protein sequence: CASSLVSSYEADTQYF. The J gene is TRBJ2-3, the V gene TRBV7-2; D not certain. Trimming removed 1 base at V and 4 bases at J, with 15 bases between. Germline V gene data show CDR1 as SGHTA and CDR2 as FQGNSA. CDR3 length: 16 residues. The variable domain in full, with the rest retrieved from reference TRBV7-2 and TRBJ2-3, is GAGVSQSPSNKVTEKGKDVELRCDPISGHTALYWYRQSLGQGLEFLIYFQGNSAPDKSGLPSDRFSAERTGGSVSTLTIQRTQQEDSAVYLCASSLVSSYEADTQYFGPGTRLTVL.

This CDR3 reads CASSTRRQLGFYEQYF. CDR3 DNA sequence: TGTGCCAGCAGCACCAGGCGGCAGTTAGGATTTTACGAGCAGTACTTC. The chain is built from TRBV21-1 and TRBJ2-7. TRBV21-1 is marked as a pseudogene. The CDR3 is 16 residues long.

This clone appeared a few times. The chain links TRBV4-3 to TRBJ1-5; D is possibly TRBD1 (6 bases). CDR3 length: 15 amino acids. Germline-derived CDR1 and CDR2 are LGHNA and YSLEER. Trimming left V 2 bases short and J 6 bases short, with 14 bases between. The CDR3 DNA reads TGCGCCAGCAGCCAACTAATAACAGGGCGTCAGCCCCAGCATTTT. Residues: CASSQLITGRQPQHF.

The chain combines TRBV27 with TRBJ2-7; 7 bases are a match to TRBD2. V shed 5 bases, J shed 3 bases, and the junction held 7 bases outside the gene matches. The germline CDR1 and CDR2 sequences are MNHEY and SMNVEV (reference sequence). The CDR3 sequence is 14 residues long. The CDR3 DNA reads TGTGCCAGCAGTCACCGGGACTACCTCTACGAGCAGTACTTC. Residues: CASSHRDYLYEQYF.

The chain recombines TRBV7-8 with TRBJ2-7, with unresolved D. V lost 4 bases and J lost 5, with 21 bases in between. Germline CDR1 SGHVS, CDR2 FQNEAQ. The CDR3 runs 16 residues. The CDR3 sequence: CASSSSTLLVWHEQYF. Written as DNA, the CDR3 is TGTGCCAGCAGCTCCTCGACCCTGTTAGTTTGGCACGAGCAGTACTTC.

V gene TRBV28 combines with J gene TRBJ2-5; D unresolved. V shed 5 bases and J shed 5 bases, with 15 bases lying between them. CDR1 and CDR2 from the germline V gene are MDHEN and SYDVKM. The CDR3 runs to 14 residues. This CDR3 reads CASSHSLLGETQYF. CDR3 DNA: TGTGCCAGCAGTCATAGCTTGTTAGGGGAGACCCAGTACTTC. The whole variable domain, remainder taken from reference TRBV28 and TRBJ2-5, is DVKVTQSSRYLVKRTGEKVFLECVQDMDHENMFWYRQDPGLGLRLIYFSYDVKMKEKGDIPEGYSVSREKKERFSLILESASTNQTSMYLCASSHSLLGETQYFGPGTRLLVL.

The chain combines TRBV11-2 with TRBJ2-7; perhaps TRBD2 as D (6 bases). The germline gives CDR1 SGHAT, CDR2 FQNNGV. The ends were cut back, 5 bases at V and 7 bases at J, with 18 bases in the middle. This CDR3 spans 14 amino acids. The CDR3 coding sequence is TGTGCCAGCAGCCCCTCGTGGGGGGAAGGGGAGCAGTACTTC. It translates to CASSPSWGEGEQYF.

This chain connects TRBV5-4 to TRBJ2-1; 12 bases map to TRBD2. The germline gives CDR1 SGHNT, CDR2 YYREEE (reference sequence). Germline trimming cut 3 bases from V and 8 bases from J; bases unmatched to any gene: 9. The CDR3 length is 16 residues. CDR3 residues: CASSSQWTSGTDEQFF. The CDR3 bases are TGTGCCAGCAGCTCTCAATGGACTAGCGGGACCGATGAGCAGTTCTTC.

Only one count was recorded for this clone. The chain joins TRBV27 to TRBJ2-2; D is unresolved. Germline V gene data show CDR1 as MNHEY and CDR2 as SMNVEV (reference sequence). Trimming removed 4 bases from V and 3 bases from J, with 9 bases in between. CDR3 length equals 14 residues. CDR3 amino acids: CASSWFADTGELFF. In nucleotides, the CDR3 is TGTGCCAGCAGTTGGTTCGCAGACACCGGGGAGCTGTTTTTT.

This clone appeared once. The CDR3 spells CASSQDLGVGYGYTF. The CDR3 DNA reads as TGTGCCAGCAGCCAAGATTTAGGGGTCGGATATGGCTACACCTTC. The rearrangement joins TRBV4-2 to TRBJ1-2; D possibly corresponds to TRBD1 (5 bases). Germline loops: CDR1 LGHNA, CDR2 YNFKEQ. The CDR3 consists of 15 residues. The V end lost 0 bases, the J end lost 5 bases, and 13 bases lay between the germline ends.

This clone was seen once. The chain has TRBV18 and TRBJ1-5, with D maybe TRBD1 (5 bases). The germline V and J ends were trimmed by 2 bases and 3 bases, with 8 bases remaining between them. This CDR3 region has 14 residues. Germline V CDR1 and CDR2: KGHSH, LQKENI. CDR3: CASSPEQVNQPQHF. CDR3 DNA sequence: TGTGCCAGCTCACCAGAACAGGTCAATCAGCCCCAGCATTTT.

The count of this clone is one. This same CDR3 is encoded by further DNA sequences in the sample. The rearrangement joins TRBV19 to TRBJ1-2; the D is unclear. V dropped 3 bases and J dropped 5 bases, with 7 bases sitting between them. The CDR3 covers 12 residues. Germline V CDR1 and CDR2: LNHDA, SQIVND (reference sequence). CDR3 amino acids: CASSMGPYGYTF. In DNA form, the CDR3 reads TGTGCCAGTAGTATGGGTCCGTATGGCTACACCTTC.

CDR3 sequence: CASSLASSGNTIYF. In DNA form, the CDR3 reads TGTGCCAGCAGTTTGGCGAGCTCTGGAAACACCATATATTTT. The chain couples TRBV28 to TRBJ1-3, with D unclear. This CDR3 region has 14 residues. Trimming removed 3 bases at V and 0 bases at J, with 6 bases between. Per the germline V gene, CDR1 is MDHEN and CDR2 is SYDVKM.

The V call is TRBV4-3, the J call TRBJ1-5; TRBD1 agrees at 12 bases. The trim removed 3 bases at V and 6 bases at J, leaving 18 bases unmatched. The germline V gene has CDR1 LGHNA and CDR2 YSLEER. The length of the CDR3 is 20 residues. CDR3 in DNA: TGCGCCAGCAGCCATGCCCCCAGAACAAGCCGGGACAGGGGGCTTCAGCCCCAGCATTTT. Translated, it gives CASSHAPRTSRDRGLQPQHF.